This T cell receptor beta chain was sequenced during a study of blood T cell repertoires in COVID-19. Across the study: The United States, Italy and Spain were the sources of the acute and convalescent COVID-19 samples. Sources were T cells, B-cell-depleted T cells, or PBMCs; the material itself was cDNA or gDNA.

Authors' processing steps: Amplifying reference gene primers gave estimates of nucleated cell counts. Clones were read by immunoSEQ multiplex PCR, and TCRdb kept only the in-frame ones, dropping some. Clonal size and the V and J genes are those of that table, whereas D and trimming came from the DNA. This table holds around 190,000 clones, roughly 78% found once. V shed 2 bases and J 0 bases; nucleotides not matched to a gene: 2. Germline V gives CDR1 SNHLY, CDR2 FYNNEI. The CDR3 runs 16 residues. The sequenced sample was peripheral blood. V gene TRBV2 combines with J gene TRBJ1-1; TRBD1 aligns across 11 bases. The TCR sequence derives from a man in his 70s with active or convalescent COVID-19. This CDR3 reads CASSERDRGVNTEAFF. DNA for the CDR3: TGTGCCAGCAGTGAAAGGGACAGGGGGGTGAACACTGAAGCTTTCTTT.